A selection of T cell receptor beta chains follows, all from one sample in a study of control samples from healthy donors and cancer patients. Method: immunoSEQ multiplex PCR; TCRdb's copy keeps in-frame clones and lacks some. Seen here are roughly 30,000 clones, nearly 90% observed once, and the top ten hold about 3.6%. The sequenced material came from formalin-fixed, paraffin-embedded tissue. Receptors originate from a female donor with melanoma. Each CDR3 is given with its conserved first and last residue. A D gene is named only where the DNA matches it firmly. Only part of the rows carry a size: once, few, many, or a class if the clone is expanded.

d_gene,j_gene,abundance,v_gene,CDR3aa,CDR3nt
TRBD2,TRBJ2-1,.,TRBV7-6,CASSSRWGRVNEQFF,TGTGCCAGCAGCTCACGATGGGGGAGGGTCAATGAGCAGTTCTTC
.,TRBJ1-1,.,TRBV19,CASSHLTGTTEAFF,TGTGCCAGTAGCCATCTCACAGGGACCACTGAAGCTTTCTTT
TRBD2,TRBJ2-1,.,TRBV5-1,CASSLEFRLAGVGEQFF,TGCGCCAGCAGCTTGGAATTCCGACTAGCGGGAGTGGGTGAGCAGTTCTTC
TRBD1,TRBJ1-5,.,TRBV6-1,CASSEYHRDSLYSNQPQHF,TGTGCCAGCAGTGAGTATCACCGGGACAGCCTTTATAGCAATCAGCCCCAGCATTTT
.,TRBJ2-3,.,TRBV5-1,CASSLAVGRETDTQYF,TGCGCCAGCAGCTTGGCGGTAGGGAGAGAAACAGATACGCAGTATTTT
.,TRBJ1-3,few,TRBV6-6,CASSRAGGNTIYF,TGTGCCAGCAGTCGTGCCGGTGGAAACACCATATATTTT
TRBD1,TRBJ1-4,.,TRBV7-2,CASSFGTGGNEKLFF,TGTGCCAGCAGCTTTGGGACAGGGGGAAATGAAAAACTGTTTTTT
.,TRBJ2-7,.,TRBV7-2,CASSLIYEQYF,TGTGCCAGCAGCTTGATCTACGAGCAGTACTTC
.,TRBJ1-5,.,TRBV19,CASSIGAVTLGAQHF,TGTGCCAGTAGTATAGGGGCAGTGACCCTCGGAGCCCAGCATTTT
.,TRBJ1-4,.,TRBV7-2,CASSLAIGVGEKLFF,TGTGCCAGCAGCTTAGCGATAGGGGTTGGGGAAAAACTGTTTTTT
.,TRBJ1-1,.,TRBV9,CASSVSGVTTEAFF,TGTGCCAGCAGCGTATCGGGCGTGACCACTGAAGCTTTCTTT
.,TRBJ1-1,.,TRBV15,CATSRDNAANTEAFF,TGTGCCACCAGCAGAGATAACGCAGCGAACACTGAAGCTTTCTTT
TRBD2,TRBJ2-1,.,TRBV19,CASSIRSAGDPNEQFF,TGTGCCAGTAGTATCCGCTCAGCGGGAGACCCGAATGAGCAGTTCTTC
TRBD2,TRBJ2-7,.,TRBV4-1,CASTPGLAGPKGSYEQYF,TGCGCCAGCACCCCGGGACTAGCGGGACCTAAGGGGTCCTACGAGCAGTACTTC
.,TRBJ2-5,.,TRBV7-2,CASSLASGRETQYF,TGTGCCAGCAGCTTAGCGAGCGGCCGGGAGACCCAGTACTTC
.,TRBJ1-3,.,TRBV29-1,CSVLQGTGNTIYF,TGCAGCGTCTTACAGGGAACGGGAAACACCATATATTTT
.,TRBJ2-4,.,TRBV5-4,CASSLVEERLAKNIQYF,TGTGCCAGCAGCTTGGTGGAGGAGAGATTAGCCAAAAACATTCAGTACTTC